Listed here are 11 T cell receptor beta chains from one sample, sequenced in a study of blood T cells in healthy people across ages. For the second PCR, which ran for roughly 7 to 11 cycles, a sample-barcoded 5' primer and a J-beta primer mix were used. One entry per CDR3 protein, called by TCRdb with MiXCR from the 5' RACE reads. The sample shows about 510,000 distinct CDR3 sequences, over 25% of them seen only once. This sample was shared with a second study, whose subject was T cells of mothers and their children.

What was sequenced was blood. The receptors come from a boy aged 2 to 9 in good health.

A few counts support this clonotype. The rearrangement links TRBV30 to TRBJ1-2, with TRBD1 matching 7 bases. J lost 3 bases, V lost 6 bases, and 10 bases had no gene match. The CDR3 runs to 14 residues. Germline assignment: CDR1 GTSNPN and CDR2 SVGIG (reference sequence). The CDR3 loop reads CACPTRTGDYGYTF. For the CDR3, the DNA is TGTGCCTGCCCAACCCGGACAGGCGACTATGGCTACACCTTC.

In this sample, this clonotype turned up a few times. The rearrangement links TRBV21-1 to TRBJ1-5; the DNA was not used to check the table's D call, TRBD1. TRBV21-1 is termed a pseudogene. The CDR3 is 17 amino acids. The CDR3 is CASRGQPQGFPNQPQHF. The DNA of the CDR3 is TGTGCCAGCAGGGGACAGCCCCAGGGATTCCCTAATCAGCCCCAGCATTTT.

Here the CDR3 DNA reads TGCGCCAGCAGCTTGGGGGGACTAGAGTTTGATACGCAGTATTTT. It encodes CASSLGGLEFDTQYF. J is TRBJ2-3 and V is TRBV5-1, with 8 positions matching TRBD2. Germline assignment: CDR1 SGHRS and CDR2 YFSETQ. The trim removed 0 bases at V and 6 bases at J, leaving 6 bases unmatched. The CDR3 sequence is 15 residues long.

This chain connects TRBV6-6 to TRBJ1-2, with D tentatively TRBD1 (6 bases). This CDR3 has 14 residues. Germline V CDR1 and CDR2: MNHNY, SVGAGI (reference sequence). Trimming took 8 bases from V and 6 from J, leaving 19 bases between them. The CDR3 loop reads CASSGGQGRNGYTF. For the CDR3, the DNA is TGTGCCAGCTCGGGTGGCCAGGGGAGAAATGGCTACACCTTC.

V is TRBV24-1 and J is TRBJ2-5; D is possibly TRBD2 (6 bases). The tail of the sequence fits TRBJ2-1 better, so the J call may be wrong. CDR1 KGHDR and CDR2 SFDVKD come from the germline V gene. The CDR3 contains 15 residues. As DNA, the CDR3 is TGTGCCACCAGTGATTCACTCCGGGACTCCAATGAGCAGTTCTTC. Encoded protein: CATSDSLRDSNEQFF.

This chain links TRBV20-1 with TRBJ2-7, with TRBD2 matching 8 bases. The V gene end was trimmed by 2 bases and the J gene end by 0 bases; junction bases not matched to a gene: 6. The germline V gene encodes CDR1 DFQATT and CDR2 SNEGSKA (reference sequence). The CDR3 is 15 residues long. As DNA, the CDR3 is TGCAGTGCTAGACGGAGCGGGGGCGCCTCCTACGAGCAGTACTTC. Protein: CSARRSGGASYEQYF.

This clonotype was found a few times. The chain joins TRBV20-1 to TRBJ1-6; D is ambiguous. This CDR3 spans 15 amino acids. Trimming removed 3 bases at V and 4 bases at J, with 13 bases between. The V gene's germline CDR1 is DFQATT and CDR2 SNEGSKA (reference sequence). CDR3: CSARGRLGYNSPLHF. In nucleotides, the CDR3 is TGCAGTGCTAGGGGCAGGTTAGGGTATAATTCACCCCTCCACTTT.

The V and J genes are TRBV20-1 and TRBJ2-1; D is undetermined. Deletions cut 3 bases from V and 8 bases from J, with 23 bases between. The CDR3 spans 16 residues. The germline V gene has CDR1 DFQATT and CDR2 SNEGSKA (reference sequence). DNA for the CDR3: TGCAGTGCTAGCCCCAGCACTATAATTTCAAGGGATGAGCAGTTCTTC. Amino acids: CSASPSTIISRDEQFF.

This chain links TRBV4-1 with TRBJ2-3; D is undetermined. The germline V and J ends were trimmed by 1 base and 6 bases, with 5 bases remaining between them. Germline V gene data show CDR1 as MGHRA and CDR2 as YSYEKL. CDR3 length: 12 residues. CDR3 bases: TGCGCCAGCAGCCAAGCGATGGATACGCAGTATTTT. Amino acids: CASSQAMDTQYF.

The rearrangement uses TRBV7-9 and TRBJ2-7; 12 nucleotides line up with TRBD2. V trimming: 0 bases; J trimming: 5 bases; junction bases outside the gene matches: 5. This CDR3 contains 16 residues. Germline values: CDR1 SEHNR, CDR2 FQNEAQ (reference sequence). CDR3 sequence: CASSLATSGRMNEQYF. Written as DNA, the CDR3 is TGTGCCAGCAGCTTAGCTACTAGCGGGAGGATGAACGAGCAGTACTTC.

There are a few counts of this clonotype. The rearrangement links TRBV30 to TRBJ2-5, with TRBD2 identical over 8 bases. The germline gives CDR1 GTSNPN, CDR2 SVGIG (reference sequence). V gave up 3 bases and J gave up 4 bases; unmatched junction bases: 7. The CDR3 extends over 14 amino acids. The DNA for the CDR3 is TGTGCCTGGAGGGAAACGGGGGGGACAGAGACCCAGTACTTC. Its protein product is CAWRETGGTETQYF.